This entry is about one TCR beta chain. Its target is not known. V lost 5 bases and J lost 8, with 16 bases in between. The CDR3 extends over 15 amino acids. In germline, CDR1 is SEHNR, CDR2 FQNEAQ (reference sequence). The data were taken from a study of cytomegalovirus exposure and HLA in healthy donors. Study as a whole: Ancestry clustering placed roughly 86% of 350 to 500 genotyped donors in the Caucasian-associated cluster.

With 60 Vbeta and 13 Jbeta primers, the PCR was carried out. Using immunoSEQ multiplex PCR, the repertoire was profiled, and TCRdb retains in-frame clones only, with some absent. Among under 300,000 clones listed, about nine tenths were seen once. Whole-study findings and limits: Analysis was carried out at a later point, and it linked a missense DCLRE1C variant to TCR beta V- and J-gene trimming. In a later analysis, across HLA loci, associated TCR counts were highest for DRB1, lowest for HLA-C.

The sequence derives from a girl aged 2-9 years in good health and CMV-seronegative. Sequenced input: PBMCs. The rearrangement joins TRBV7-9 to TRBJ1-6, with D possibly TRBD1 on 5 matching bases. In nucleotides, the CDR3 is TGTGCCAGCAGCCTCAGGGCCGCGGTTGATTCACCCCTCCACTTT. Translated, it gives CASSLRAAVDSPLHF.